Sequencing of this TCR beta chain was carried out in a study of blood T cell repertoires in COVID-19. The overall study: Whether acute or convalescent, the COVID-19 samples came from the United States, Italy and Spain. From T cells, B-cell-depleted T cells, or PBMCs came the material, which was cDNA or gDNA.

Study processing details: Reference gene primers were amplified, and this amplification served to estimate nucleated cell counts. Sequenced by immunoSEQ multiplex PCR; TCRdb stores in-frame clones only, minus some. V, J and clone size derive from that table, while D and trimming were established from the DNA sequence. The sample lists about 270,000 clones, 80% to 90% seen once, with roughly 3.9% in the top ten. This clone was detected once. Participants were aged about 18 to 100 years from approximately 23 US areas. Trimming left V 4 bases short and J 3 bases short, with 10 bases between. The CDR3 length is 13 residues. From germline, CDR1 is SQVTM and CDR2 ANQGSEA.

This clonotype was obtained from a young woman with acute COVID-19. The sequenced sample was PBMCs or T cells enriched from blood (not recorded which). The V gene is TRBV29-1, the J gene TRBJ1-3; unclear D gene. The CDR3 reads CSVVGNLGNTIYF. The CDR3 DNA reads TGCAGCGTTGTCGGGAACCTTGGAAACACCATATATTTT.